These 24 T cell receptor beta chains originate from one sample sequenced in a study of T cell responses to AZD1222 COVID-19 vaccine. TCRdb's copy holds only in-frame clones and misses some; the assay was immunoSEQ multiplex PCR. Found here are 160,000 or so clones, 75% to 95% of them singletons; the top ten hold approximately 4%. Sample: peripheral blood, taken on day 0 of AZD1222 vaccination. These receptors were collected from an adult in good health.

V and J are TRBV27 and TRBJ1-6, with D unresolved. The CDR3 length is 14 residues. Germline V gene sequence: CDR1 MNHEY, CDR2 SMNVEV (reference sequence). Trimming removed 2 bases at V and 11 bases at J, with 13 bases between. The CDR3 loop is CASSLEDGSPPLHF. Written as DNA, the CDR3 is TGTGCCAGCAGTTTAGAAGATGGCAGTCCACCCCTCCACTTT.

Only a few counts were recorded for this clone. This chain connects TRBV5-4 to TRBJ2-2, with 8 bases fitting TRBD2. The V gene's germline CDR1 is SGHNT and CDR2 YYREEE (reference sequence). This CDR3 region has 15 residues. Losses at the gene ends were 4 bases for V and 5 bases for J; bases not matched to a gene: 7. CDR3 region: CASSMGLGRTGELFF. For the CDR3, the DNA is TGTGCCAGCAGCATGGGACTAGGGAGGACCGGGGAGCTGTTTTTT.

The rearrangement uses TRBV5-1 and TRBJ2-3; TRBD2 is a possible D gene (5 bases). Germline lookup yields CDR1 SGHRS and CDR2 YFSETQ. V lost 0 bases, J lost 4 bases, and 12 bases lay in between. The CDR3 loop spans 15 amino acids. CDR3 DNA sequence: TGCGCCAGCAGCTTGGAGGTTGTGCGGGCAGATACGCAGTATTTT. It is translated as CASSLEVVRADTQYF.

V is TRBV7-3 and J is TRBJ2-7; D gene ambiguous. The V end was cut by 1 base, the J end by 5 bases, with 18 bases between. The CDR3 sequence is 16 residues long. Germline CDR1 SGHTA, CDR2 FQGTGA. The CDR3 nucleotides are TGTGCCAGCAGCTTAATGGCCGGGCCGGGCCCGGACGAGCAGTACTTC. Its translation is CASSLMAGPGPDEQYF. Using reference TRBV7-3 and TRBJ2-7 for the parts outside the CDR3, the full variable domain is GAGVSQTPSNKVTEKGKYVELRCDPISGHTALYWYRQSLGQGPEFLIYFQGTGAADDSGLPNDRFFAVRPEGSVSTLKIQRTERGDSAVYLCASSLMAGPGPDEQYFGPGTRLTVT.

The chain has TRBV6-5 and TRBJ2-2, with a weak D call TRBD2 (6 bases). This CDR3 is 15 amino acids long. Germline V gene sequence: CDR1 MNHEY, CDR2 SVGAGI. Trimming stripped 0 bases from V and 6 bases from J, with 11 bases between. The DNA for the CDR3 is TGTGCCAGCAGTTACTCCGGGACTCCATCCGGGGAGCTGTTTTTT. Its translation is CASSYSGTPSGELFF.

This rearrangement joins TRBV5-1 to TRBJ1-1, with unresolved D. The ends were cut back, 3 bases at V and 5 bases at J, with 20 bases in the middle. CDR3 length equals 16 residues. Germline V lookup: CDR1 SGHRS, CDR2 YFSETQ. Written as DNA, the CDR3 is TGCGCCAGCAGCTCGAGGCCCGGGTTTGGAAGAACTGAAGCTTTCTTT. Its translation is CASSSRPGFGRTEAFF.

The genes are TRBV14 and TRBJ1-2; D call uncertain. Between the trimmed V and J ends, which lost 0 bases and 3 bases, there was a span of 5 bases. This CDR3 region has 13 residues. CDR1 and CDR2 from the germline V gene are SGHDN and FVKESK. For the CDR3, the DNA is TGTGCCAGCAGCCAAGAGCGACACTATGGCTACACCTTC. Translating it yields CASSQERHYGYTF. The full variable domain, with the rest looked up from reference TRBV14 and TRBJ1-2, is EAGVTQFPSHSVIEKGQTVTLRCDPISGHDNLYWYRRVMGKEIKFLLHFVKESKQDESGMPNNRFLAERTGGTYSTLKVQPAELEDSGVYFCASSQERHYGYTFGSGTRLTVV.

The V call is TRBV28, the J call TRBJ2-1; 9 bases are a match to TRBD2. The CDR3 runs to 15 residues. The germline CDR1 and CDR2 sequences are MDHEN and SYDVKM. J lost 5 bases, V lost 9 bases, and 11 bases had no gene match. DNA of the CDR3: TGTGCCAGTCTCGGGACTAGCCTTTTCAACAATGAGCAGTTCTTC. This encodes CASLGTSLFNNEQFF.

The rearrangement links TRBV7-2 to TRBJ2-5; no definite D call. CDR1 SGHTA and CDR2 FQGNSA come from the germline V gene. V shed 4 bases and J shed 2 bases, with 8 bases lying between them. This CDR3 is 13 amino acids long. CDR3 nucleotides: TGTGCCAGCAGCTCTAGGGTACAAGAGACCCAGTACTTC. It yields the protein CASSSRVQETQYF.

The chain recombines TRBV28 with TRBJ1-2; perhaps TRBD1 as D (5 bases). The germline V gene encodes CDR1 MDHEN and CDR2 SYDVKM. The CDR3 covers 12 residues. The germline V and J ends were trimmed by 8 bases and 0 bases, with 7 bases remaining between them. The CDR3 protein is CASGAANYGYTF. The CDR3 DNA is TGTGCCAGCGGGGCAGCTAACTATGGCTACACCTTC.

The chain couples TRBV5-1 to TRBJ2-1, with 14 bases lining up with TRBD2. With 4 bases clipped from V and 7 bases from J, the junction kept 7 bases outside the gene matches. The CDR3 has 16 amino acids. Germline CDR1 reads SGHRS; CDR2 reads YFSETQ. This CDR3 is CASSIGTSGRYNEQFF. Here the CDR3 DNA reads TGCGCCAGCAGCATCGGGACTAGCGGGAGATATAATGAGCAGTTCTTC.

This clone was recorded only once. The chain uses TRBV19 and TRBJ1-5; no definite D call. Germline V gene sequence: CDR1 LNHDA, CDR2 SQIVND (reference sequence). V shed 6 bases and J shed 4 bases, with 10 bases lying between them. The CDR3 extends over 13 amino acids. In DNA form, the CDR3 reads TGTGCCAGTAGAAGAGTGGGGAATCAGCCCCAGCATTTT. This translates into CASRRVGNQPQHF.

The chain has TRBV5-1 and TRBJ2-5; D might be TRBD1 (5 bases). Germline CDR1 reads SGHRS; CDR2 reads YFSETQ. The CDR3 runs to 13 residues. Deletions cut 1 base from V and 4 bases from J, with 8 bases between. The DNA of the CDR3 is TGCGCCAGCAGCTTGAGGGGTGGAGAGACCCAGTACTTC. This codes for CASSLRGGETQYF. Full variable domain (missing parts from reference TRBV5-1 and TRBJ2-5): KAGVTQTPRYLIKTRGQQVTLSCSPISGHRSVSWYQQTPGQGLQFLFEYFSETQRNKGNFPGRFSGRQFSNSRSEMNVSTLELGDSALYLCASSLRGGETQYFGPGTRLLVL.

The gene calls are TRBV29-1 and TRBJ1-4; perhaps TRBD1 as D (6 bases). This CDR3 contains 13 residues. Germline CDR1 is SQVTM and CDR2 is ANQGSEA. Trimming cost V 0 bases and J 8 bases, with 10 bases left between them. The CDR3 is CSVEDSTGEKLFF. CDR3 bases: TGCAGCGTTGAAGATAGTACAGGGGAAAAACTGTTTTTT.

The V gene is TRBV5-1, the J gene TRBJ2-7; 11 nucleotides match TRBD2. The germline V gene encodes CDR1 SGHRS and CDR2 YFSETQ. The CDR3 sequence is 16 residues long. V gave up 0 bases and J gave up 4 bases; unmatched junction bases: 6. The CDR3 coding sequence is TGCGCCAGCAGCTTGGGTCTAGCGGGAGGTAATTACGAGCAGTACTTC. Protein: CASSLGLAGGNYEQYF.

This sequence joins TRBV27 and TRBJ1-2; D unresolved. The CDR3 length is 18 residues. Trimming removed 3 bases from V and 1 base from J, with 21 bases in between. Germline V lookup: CDR1 MNHEY, CDR2 SMNVEV (reference sequence). This chain's CDR3 is CASSFQANRPNLNYGYTF. Here the CDR3 DNA reads TGTGCCAGCAGTTTTCAAGCAAACAGACCCAACCTTAACTATGGCTACACCTTC.

The chain couples TRBV6-6 to TRBJ2-7; D possibly corresponds to TRBD1 (6 bases). The CDR3 is made up of 14 amino acids. V gave up 5 bases and J gave up 0 bases, with 11 bases separating them. Germline CDR1 MNHNY, CDR2 SVGAGI (reference sequence). The CDR3 region is CASSSDRYSYEQYF. CDR3 sequence (DNA): TGTGCCAGCAGTAGTGACAGGTACTCCTACGAGCAGTACTTC.

The chain's CDR3 is CASSATSGSRGPSTSEQYF. The DNA for the CDR3 is TGTGCCAGCAGCGCCACTAGCGGCTCCCGAGGGCCCTCTACAAGCGAGCAGTACTTC. The J gene is TRBJ2-7, the V gene TRBV7-8, with TRBD2 matching 8 bases. After removal of 5 bases from V and 6 bases from J, the junction contained 24 bases not matched to a gene. CDR1 and CDR2 from the germline V gene are SGHVS and FQNEAQ. CDR3 length equals 19 residues.

The chain links TRBV28 to TRBJ1-5; D gene unclear. Germline CDR1 reads MDHEN; CDR2 reads SYDVKM. The CDR3 runs 11 residues. V lost 8 bases, J lost 11 bases, and 13 bases lay in between. For the CDR3, the DNA is TGTGCCAGCGGGGAGAGTAGGTCCCAGCATTTT. This codes for CASGESRSQHF.

The chain recombines TRBV14 with TRBJ2-3, with D maybe TRBD2 (6 bases). Trimming took off 2 bases at V and 1 base at J, with 13 bases between the two ends. The CDR3 extends over 16 amino acids. CDR1 SGHDN and CDR2 FVKESK come from the germline V gene. The CDR3 is CASSQPWASGTDTQYF. CDR3 DNA: TGTGCCAGCAGCCAACCCTGGGCTAGCGGCACAGATACGCAGTATTTT.

The J gene is TRBJ1-5, the V gene TRBV19; TRBD1 matches at 7 bases. The J segment lost 6 bases and the V segment lost 8 bases, leaving 13 bases of the junction unmatched. CDR3 length: 15 amino acids. CDR1 and CDR2 (germline): LNHDA, SQIVND (reference sequence). CDR3 bases: TGTGCCAGTCAATTTAGAGGGACAGATAGTCAGCCCCAGCATTTT. It translates to CASQFRGTDSQPQHF.

There are a few counts of this clone. The chain carries TRBV10-1 and TRBJ2-1, with D hard to call. Trimming stripped 8 bases from V and 0 bases from J, with 8 bases between. In germline, CDR1 is WNHNN, CDR2 SYGVQD (reference sequence). This CDR3 is 13 amino acids long. CDR3 sequence: CASEPSSYNEQFF. The CDR3 region has the DNA TGCGCCAGCGAGCCGAGCTCCTACAATGAGCAGTTCTTC.

This clone was seen more than once but under ten times. The CDR3 loop is CATSDRTSWAYNEQFF. Written as DNA, the CDR3 is TGTGCCACCAGTGATCGGACTAGCTGGGCCTACAATGAGCAGTTCTTC. The chain carries TRBV24-1 and TRBJ2-1; 8 bases align to TRBD2. CDR3 length: 16 residues. The junction had 5 bases not matched to a gene; V was cut back by 3 bases and J by 2 bases. Germline CDR1 and CDR2: KGHDR and SFDVKD.

The chain couples TRBV5-1 to TRBJ2-7, with D maybe TRBD1 (5 bases). Germline V gives CDR1 SGHRS, CDR2 YFSETQ. This CDR3 comprises 16 residues. V lost 5 bases and J 0 bases, leaving 18 bases between the germline ends. The CDR3 coding sequence is TGCGCCAGCAGTGCCCAGGGCCAGAAGAGCTCCTACGAGCAGTACTTC. This codes for CASSAQGQKSSYEQYF.